This entry features one T cell receptor beta chain sequence. Its target is unknown. Germline CDR1 SSHAT, CDR2 FNYEAQ (reference sequence). This CDR3 contains 15 residues. The V end lost 2 bases, the J end lost 4 bases, and 14 bases lay between the germline ends. TCRdb redid the calling of the 5' RACE reads with MiXCR, one entry per CDR3 protein. The data contain fewer than 250,000 distinct CDR3 sequences, 6% to 8.5% of them seen just once; the ten biggest clones take up approximately 5.4%. This sample was included in a study of identical twins. General study points: Insertions ran lower in abundant cord blood beta clonotypes, though not in memory repertoires.

Another study also made use of these data, one on yellow fever vaccine responses in identical twins.

The sequencing sample was made of CD8+ T cells sorted from blood. The receptor comes from a woman aged 18-29 years in good health. J is TRBJ2-5 and V is TRBV7-7, with D perhaps given as TRBD1 or TRBD2 (6 bases each). This CDR3 is CASSLFGGAVETQYF. The CDR3 nucleotides are TGTGCCAGCAGCTTATTCGGGGGCGCGGTAGAGACCCAGTACTTC. Together with reference TRBV7-7 and TRBJ2-5, the CDR3 gives the full variable domain: GAGVSQSPRYKVTKRGQDVTLRCDPISSHATLYWYQQALGQGPEFLTYFNYEAQPDKSGLPSDRFSAERPEGSISTLTIQRTEQRDSAMYRCASSLFGGAVETQYFGPGTRLLVL.